The 29 T cell receptor beta chains below come from one sample, sequenced in a study of CD8 T cells in ankylosing spondylitis. TCRdb passed the 5' RACE reads through MiXCR, listing each CDR3 protein once. This sample has 250,000 to 300,000 distinct CDR3 sequences, with about a sixth found just once. Sequenced sample: blood, either unsorted or a sorted T cell fraction (not recorded which). The receptors were gathered from a male donor with ankylosing spondylitis or in good health (not recorded which).

This clonotype was counted ten times or more. The chain links TRBV9 to TRBJ2-7, with TRBD1 matching over 7 bases. Germline CDR1 and CDR2: SGDLS and YYNGEE. This CDR3 region has 14 residues. V lost 4 bases, J lost 6 bases, and 10 bases stayed unmatched. CDR3 sequence: CASSPDRAASEQYF. For the CDR3, the DNA is TGTGCCAGCAGCCCCGACAGGGCGGCGTCCGAGCAGTACTTC.

This clonotype was observed a few times. The chain is built from TRBV20-1 and TRBJ2-7; 10 nucleotides align to TRBD2. Germline V gene data show CDR1 as DFQATT and CDR2 as SNEGSKA (reference sequence). This CDR3 comprises 14 residues. J lost 4 bases, V lost 6 bases, and 9 bases had no gene match. This chain's CDR3 is CSAHRTSGEYEQYF. As DNA, the CDR3 is TGCAGTGCCCACAGGACTAGCGGAGAATACGAGCAGTACTTC.

In its sample, this clonotype was seen many times. V gene TRBV29-1 combines with J gene TRBJ2-3; TRBD1 is a possible D gene (6 bases). This CDR3 region has 14 residues. Germline V gene lookup returns CDR1 SQVTM and CDR2 ANQGSEA. With 1 base removed from V and 1 base from J, the gap between germline ends came to 9 bases. CDR3 coding DNA: TGCAGCGTTGAAGGCCACAGGGGCACAGATACGCAGTATTTT. Its translation is CSVEGHRGTDTQYF.

The chain couples TRBV4-3 to TRBJ2-1, with 10 positions matching TRBD2. Germline V lookup: CDR1 LGHNA, CDR2 YSLEER. The CDR3 loop spans 17 amino acids. Unmatched junction bases numbered 6, after V lost 2 bases and J lost 2 bases. The DNA of the CDR3 is TGCGCCAGCAGCCAATCCTACGGGACTAGCGCCTACAATGAGCAGTTCTTC. It translates to CASSQSYGTSAYNEQFF.

This clonotype was counted only a few times. The chain has TRBV12-3 or TRBV12-4 and TRBJ2-2, with a tentative D call TRBD2 (5 bases). The CDR3 covers 14 residues. Trimming stripped 6 bases from V and 4 bases from J, with 12 bases between. The CDR3 bases are TGTGCCAGCAGCGCGGGCAGTCCCACCGGGGAGCTGTTTTTT. Residues: CASSAGSPTGELFF.

In its sample, this clonotype was seen many times. The V and J genes are TRBV29-1 and TRBJ2-7; 7 bases match TRBD1. Looked up from germline, CDR1 is SQVTM and CDR2 is ANQGSEA. Trimming took 1 base from V and 5 from J; bases not matched to a gene: 8. The CDR3 sequence is 14 residues long. CDR3 sequence: CSVEGGQGDHEQYF. CDR3 DNA: TGCAGCGTTGAAGGCGGGCAGGGGGATCACGAGCAGTACTTC.

This clonotype was picked up many times. The gene calls are TRBV12-3 or TRBV12-4 and TRBJ2-2, with 8 bases that match TRBD2. Trimming removed 3 bases from V and 6 bases from J; junction bases left unmatched: 6. The CDR3 extends over 15 amino acids. The DNA of the CDR3 is TGTGCCAGCAGTTTGGAGCGGGAGCCCCCCGGGGAGCTGTTTTTT. Translating it yields CASSLEREPPGELFF.

This clonotype was found many times. This chain uses TRBV6-4 with TRBJ2-1, with 7 nucleotides matching TRBD2. The CDR3 loop spans 15 amino acids. Looked up from germline, CDR1 is MRHNA and CDR2 is SNTAGT. Unmatched junction bases numbered 5, after V lost 6 bases and J lost 0 bases. The CDR3 reads CASSSSGDSYNEQFF. DNA of the CDR3: TGTGCCAGCAGCTCTAGCGGTGACTCCTACAATGAGCAGTTCTTC.

This clonotype occurred a few times. The chain has TRBV12-3 or TRBV12-4 and TRBJ1-2, with D possibly being TRBD1 (6 bases). V lost 2 bases, J lost 2 bases, and 12 bases lay in between. CDR3 length: 15 residues. CDR3 coding DNA: TGTGCCAGCAGTTTAACGCAGGGGCCGAACTATGGCTACACCTTC. This codes for CASSLTQGPNYGYTF.

The chain combines TRBV20-1 with TRBJ1-1; D ambiguous. CDR1 and CDR2 from the germline V gene are DFQATT and SNEGSKA (reference sequence). The V gene lost 3 bases and the J gene lost 0 bases, with 14 bases spanning the gap. This CDR3 comprises 15 residues. In nucleotides, the CDR3 is TGCAGTGCTAGTCGCTCTATTACGTTGAACACTGAAGCTTTCTTT. The encoded protein is CSASRSITLNTEAFF.

This chain connects TRBV29-1 to TRBJ2-3; 12 bases map to TRBD2. CDR1 is SQVTM and CDR2 is ANQGSEA in the germline V gene. The ends lost 6 bases at V and 6 bases at J; junction bases unmatched: 16. The CDR3 has 17 amino acids. For the CDR3, the DNA is TGCAGCGTGTCCGGAACCCCTAGCGGGAGGGCGTTTGATACGCAGTATTTT. Its protein product is CSVSGTPSGRAFDTQYF.

Worth noting for this clonotype: The junction shows a germline mismatch at one end, possibly a read error. The chain couples TRBV20-1 to TRBJ2-7; D is unclear. The CDR3 spans 14 residues. Germline lookup yields CDR1 DFQATT and CDR2 SNEGSKA (reference sequence). CDR3 sequence reads: CSARDPWGSYEQYF. CDR3 nucleotides: TGCAGTGCAAGAGACCCCTGGGGCTCCTACGAGCAGTACTTC.

The chain couples TRBV29-1 to TRBJ2-3; 11 nucleotides align to TRBD2. The germline CDR1 and CDR2 sequences are SQVTM and ANQGSEA. Germline trimming cut 5 bases from V and 5 bases from J; bases unmatched to any gene: 6. The CDR3 loop spans 14 amino acids. The CDR3: CSVPSSGRKDTQYF. CDR3 DNA: TGCAGCGTTCCCTCTAGCGGGAGGAAAGATACGCAGTATTTT.

The chain couples TRBV7-9 to TRBJ2-1; D gene unclear. Germline lookup yields CDR1 SEHNR and CDR2 FQNEAQ (reference sequence). Deletions cut 4 bases from V and 0 bases from J, with 13 bases between. The length of the CDR3 is 16 residues. CDR3 region: CASSYPPGSSYNEQFF. CDR3 nucleotides: TGTGCCAGCAGCTACCCCCCTGGAAGCTCCTACAATGAGCAGTTCTTC.

The chain links TRBV29-1 to TRBJ2-1; maybe TRBD2 (6 bases). Germline CDR1 is SQVTM and CDR2 is ANQGSEA. Trimming removed 7 bases at V and 0 bases at J, with 10 bases between. This CDR3 comprises 13 residues. CDR3 residues: CSGRGNSYNEQFF. CDR3 bases: TGCAGCGGACGGGGGAACTCCTACAATGAGCAGTTCTTC.

The V and J genes are TRBV12-3 or TRBV12-4 and TRBJ2-4, with D unresolved. Trimming pared 1 base from V and 2 bases from J, leaving 12 bases between. This CDR3 contains 16 residues. The CDR3 here is CASSLGPLGTKNIQYF. CDR3 nucleotides: TGTGCCAGCAGTTTAGGCCCCTTAGGGACCAAAAACATTCAGTACTTC.

This rearrangement joins TRBV4-1 to TRBJ2-7; D not certain. The CDR3 extends over 13 amino acids. Trimming stripped 2 bases from V and 6 bases from J, with 11 bases between. Germline V gives CDR1 MGHRA, CDR2 YSYEKL. Here the CDR3 reads CASSQYLGPEQYF. In DNA form, the CDR3 reads TGCGCCAGCAGCCAATACCTCGGGCCCGAGCAGTACTTC.

The J gene is TRBJ2-7, the V gene TRBV20-1, with D unresolved. Germline V lookup: CDR1 DFQATT, CDR2 SNEGSKA (reference sequence). This CDR3 is 13 amino acids long. The V end was cut by 2 bases, the J end by 1 base, with 9 bases between. The CDR3 region is CSARMRSSYEQYF. The CDR3 DNA is TGCAGTGCTAGAATGCGAAGTTCCTACGAGCAGTACTTC.

By share of the sample, this clonotype is medium-sized. CDR3 protein: CASSDGTFYEQYF. CDR3 in DNA: TGTGCCAGCAGCGACGGGACTTTTTACGAGCAGTACTTC. The chain recombines TRBV5-4 with TRBJ2-7, with a tentative D call TRBD2 (6 bases). V gave up 4 bases and J gave up 4 bases, with 12 bases separating them. From germline, CDR1 is SGHNT and CDR2 YYREEE (reference sequence). CDR3 length: 13 residues.

CDR3 protein: CASSEVSSWDRAQETQYF. CDR3 nucleotide sequence: TGCGCCAGCAGTGAAGTTTCGAGTTGGGACAGGGCCCAAGAGACCCAGTACTTC. J is TRBJ2-5 and V is TRBV10-1; 9 nucleotides agree with TRBD1. This CDR3 contains 18 residues. Germline CDR1 is WNHNN and CDR2 is SYGVQD (reference sequence). Losses at the gene ends were 3 bases for V and 1 base for J; bases not matched to a gene: 12.

The chain carries TRBV4-1 and TRBJ2-7; no definite D call. Germline V gene sequence: CDR1 MGHRA, CDR2 YSYEKL. Trimming cost V 0 bases and J 0 bases, with 12 bases left between them. The CDR3 runs to 16 residues. The CDR3 region is CASSQDLPDGSYEQYF. The CDR3 nucleotides read TGCGCCAGCAGCCAAGATCTGCCCGATGGCTCCTACGAGCAGTACTTC.

The chain has TRBV29-1 and TRBJ2-1; D remains ambiguous. The V end lost 5 bases, the J end lost 3 bases, and 14 bases lay between the germline ends. The length of the CDR3 is 14 residues. CDR1 is SQVTM and CDR2 is ANQGSEA in the germline V gene. The CDR3 spells CSVIQATSYNEQFF. The CDR3 DNA reads TGCAGCGTTATCCAGGCGACGAGCTACAATGAGCAGTTCTTC.

This clonotype has more than one count but fewer than ten. The rearrangement uses TRBV5-6 and TRBJ1-3, with TRBD1 matching 8 bases. CDR1 is SGHDT and CDR2 is YYEEEE in the germline V gene. This CDR3 is built from 15 residues. J was trimmed by 4 bases and V by 2 bases; bases with no gene match: 5. CDR3 DNA: TGTGCCAGCAGCTTCGGACAGGGCGGCGGAAACACCATATATTTT. This sequence encodes CASSFGQGGGNTIYF.

There are a few counts of this clonotype. The chain recombines TRBV4-2 with TRBJ2-2; TRBD1 agrees at 7 bases. CDR1 is LGHNA and CDR2 is YNFKEQ in the germline V gene. The CDR3 is made up of 15 amino acids. V dropped 0 bases and J dropped 4; count of bases not matched to a gene: 2. CDR3 residues: CASSQEQGSTGELFF. CDR3 bases: TGTGCCAGCAGCCAAGAACAGGGGTCCACCGGGGAGCTGTTTTTT.

The rearrangement joins TRBV6-5 to TRBJ2-3; D unresolved. The V and J ends lost 0 bases and 3 bases respectively, with 13 bases between them. The CDR3 totals 16 residues. CDR1 and CDR2 (germline): MNHEY, SVGAGI. CDR3 DNA: TGTGCCAGCAGTTACTCTGGTCAGCGAGCAACAGATACGCAGTATTTT. It specifies CASSYSGQRATDTQYF.

This clonotype was counted a few times. V and J are TRBV15 and TRBJ2-1; D is possibly TRBD2 (6 bases). Germline V gene data show CDR1 as LNHNV and CDR2 as YYDKDF (reference sequence). This CDR3 comprises 14 residues. V was shortened by 7 bases and J by 6 bases, with 16 bases between the two germline ends. CDR3 sequence: CATTGRTSSNEQFF. The CDR3 coding sequence is TGTGCCACCACGGGACGAACTAGCAGCAATGAGCAGTTCTTC. The full variable domain, completed using reference TRBV15 and TRBJ2-1, is DAMVIQNPRYQVTQFGKPVTLSCSQTLNHNVMYWYQQKSSQAPKLLFHYYDKDFNNEADTPDNFQSRRPNTSFCFLDIRSPGLGDTAMYLCATTGRTSSNEQFFGPGTRLTVL.

The J gene is TRBJ2-7, the V gene TRBV20-1; a possible D gene is TRBD2 (6 bases). Between the trimmed V and J ends, which lost 1 base and 4 bases, there was a span of 17 bases. CDR1 is DFQATT, CDR2 SNEGSKA, per germline (reference sequence). This CDR3 contains 15 residues. The CDR3 DNA reads TGCAGTGCTAGAGTGGCGGGAAGTCCCCTTTACGAGCAGTACTTC. Translated, it gives CSARVAGSPLYEQYF.

This clonotype was counted ten times or more. The rearrangement uses TRBV11-2 and TRBJ2-4; TRBD1 is a possible D gene (6 bases). Germline loops: CDR1 SGHAT, CDR2 FQNNGV. The CDR3 sequence is 14 residues long. V was cut by 2 bases and J by 8 bases, with 13 bases left in between. DNA of the CDR3: TGTGCCAGCAGCTTACAGGGGTCGTTGGACATTCAGTACTTC. The encoded protein is CASSLQGSLDIQYF.

At least ten counts were recorded for this clonotype. V is TRBV6-5 and J is TRBJ1-5; tentative D call: TRBD1 (5 bases). V was clipped by 2 bases and J by 1 base, with 12 bases between them. The CDR3 is made up of 16 amino acids. The V gene's germline CDR1 is MNHEY and CDR2 SVGAGI. The CDR3 sequence is CASSYQGTSSNQPQHF. The CDR3, as DNA: TGTGCCAGCAGTTACCAGGGAACGTCGAGCAATCAGCCCCAGCATTTT.